Sequencing of this T cell receptor beta chain was carried out in a study of control samples from healthy donors and cancer patients. Germline V gene lookup returns CDR1 SGHRS and CDR2 YFSETQ. V was pared by 4 bases and J by 11 bases, with 4 bases of the junction left unmatched. The CDR3 covers 12 residues. Generated by immunoSEQ multiplex PCR, the TCRdb table keeps only in-frame clones and is missing some. The data show about 120,000 clones, approximately 94% seen once. Sequenced input: PBMCs. This chain connects TRBV5-1 to TRBJ1-1; the match to TRBD1 covers 11 bases. This TCR derives from a man aged 50 or older with head and neck cancer. Here the CDR3 reads CASSEDRGQAFF. CDR3 coding DNA: TGCGCCAGCAGCGAGGACAGGGGGCAGGCTTTCTTT.